Below, one TCR beta chain is given with its context. These data originate in a study of blood T cell repertoires in COVID-19. The trim removed 2 bases at V and 4 bases at J, leaving 11 bases unmatched. The CDR3 is 16 residues long. Germline-derived CDR1 and CDR2 are SGHRS and YFSETQ. Clones were sequenced by immunoSEQ multiplex PCR, and TCRdb holds only the in-frame ones, with some missing. In the table there are 150,000 to 200,000 clones, approximately 87% of which are singletons. This TCR came from a woman in her sixties or seventies with COVID-19, enrolled during active disease. The sequencing sample was made of peripheral blood. The genes are TRBV5-1 and TRBJ1-2; 7 bases are a match to TRBD1. Here the CDR3 DNA reads TGCGCCAGCAGCTTTTCTACAGGGGCCGGGGCCTATGGCTACACCTTC. Translating gives CASSFSTGAGAYGYTF.